This T cell receptor beta chain was recovered during a study of T cell changes during pregnancy in multiple sclerosis. Produced via immunoSEQ multiplex PCR; TCRdb's table is partial and in-frame only. This sample carries tens of thousands of clones, roughly 95% of them seen once, and the ten largest clones take 0.85% to 1.3%. The source is a female donor with multiple sclerosis, enrolled in a pregnancy study. Material: peripheral blood, obtained in the second trimester of pregnancy.

CDR3 coding DNA: TGTGCCAGCAGTTCGACTCGACAGAATTACGAGCAGTACTTC. Translating it yields CASSSTRQNYEQYF. The chain couples TRBV28 to TRBJ2-7; D is possibly TRBD1 (5 bases). The CDR3 extends over 14 amino acids. Trimming stripped 4 bases from V and 4 bases from J, with 14 bases between. CDR1 is MDHEN, CDR2 SYDVKM, per germline.